The T cell receptor beta chain described here comes from a study of blood T cell repertoires in COVID-19. In the authors' methods: Nucleated cell counts were estimated from reference gene primer amplification. TCRdb's table, derived via immunoSEQ multiplex PCR, lists solely in-frame clones and lacks some. V and J calls and clone size are as listed in that table; D and trimming were resolved from the DNA. This sample has under 45,000 clones, with over 60% found just once. The sequenced material came from peripheral blood. This TCR derives from a man aged 60-69 years with active COVID-19.

As DNA, the CDR3 is TGTGCCAGCTCACCACCGTCCGGGAAGAACACTGAAGCTTTCTTT. Translating gives CASSPPSGKNTEAFF. The V call is TRBV18, the J call TRBJ1-1; D remains unclear. This CDR3 comprises 15 residues. The germline V gene encodes CDR1 KGHSH and CDR2 LQKENI. With 0 bases removed from V and 1 base from J, the gap between germline ends came to 9 bases.